This T cell receptor (beta chain) was recovered during a study of PD-L1 blockade in urothelial cancer. For the study at large: Individuals in the cohort had been given 0 to 3 earlier chemotherapy regimens.

There are 15 residues in the CDR3. The germline V gene encodes CDR1 SNHLY and CDR2 FYNNEI. The J segment lost 1 base and the V segment lost 5 bases, leaving 6 bases of the junction unmatched. Data came from immunoSEQ multiplex PCR; TCRdb stores just in-frame clones and leaves some out. The sample holds roughly 20,000 clones, around 89% seen once. The sample was PBMCs, taken around atezolizumab (anti-PD-L1) treatment. The rearrangement uses TRBV2 and TRBJ2-3, with 7 nucleotides matching TRBD2. This clonotype was sampled from a woman aged 55-70 years with urothelial cancer. The CDR3 protein is CASSYRLAGTDTQYF. CDR3 DNA sequence: TGTGCCAGCAGTTACCGACTAGCTGGCACAGATACGCAGTATTTT.